Below, 26 T cell receptor beta chains from the same sample are listed, as sequenced in a study of PD-1 blockade in classical Hodgkin lymphoma. Produced via immunoSEQ multiplex PCR; TCRdb's table is partial and in-frame only. The profile shows over 20,000 clones, around three quarters of them singletons. Relapse was seen in all patients after autologous stem cell transplantation, and brentuximab vedotin exposure was variable. The starting material was peripheral blood mononuclear cells (PBMCs), obtained before the second cycle of nivolumab. The receptors come from a human donor with classical Hodgkin lymphoma.

A few counts support this clone. The CDR3 coding sequence is TGCAGCGCCCAAGCGGGGGTGAACACTGAAGCTTTCTTT. Translation: CSAQAGVNTEAFF. The chain couples TRBV29-1 to TRBJ1-1, with a tentative D call TRBD1 (5 bases). V was shortened by 7 bases and J by 0 bases, with 12 bases between the two germline ends. In germline, CDR1 is SQVTM, CDR2 ANQGSEA. This CDR3 is built from 13 residues.

J is TRBJ2-1 and V is TRBV7-2; D might be TRBD2 (6 bases). Germline CDR1 reads SGHTA; CDR2 reads FQGNSA. V was pared by 0 bases and J by 7 bases, with 10 bases between. CDR3 length equals 14 residues. For the CDR3, the DNA is TGTGCCAGCAGCTTAGCGGGAGGCATTAATGAGCAGTTCTTC. This translates into CASSLAGGINEQFF.

As concerns this clone: This sample includes further DNA sequences coding for the same CDR3. The chain links TRBV5-4 to TRBJ2-7, with 8 bases aligning to TRBD2. The CDR3 extends over 14 amino acids. J gave up 5 bases and V 2 bases, and 6 bases lay outside the gene matches. Looked up from germline, CDR1 is SGHNT and CDR2 is YYREEE (reference sequence). The DNA of the CDR3 is TGTGCCAGCAGCTTCGGGACTAGAATCGACGAGCAGTACTTC. Translation gives CASSFGTRIDEQYF.

This clone was detected a few times. The V call is TRBV18, the J call TRBJ2-1; 14 bases are a match to TRBD2. The CDR3 extends over 17 amino acids. The germline gives CDR1 KGHSH, CDR2 LQKENI. The trim removed 4 bases at V and 8 bases at J, leaving 10 bases unmatched. The CDR3 bases are TGTGCCAGCTCACGTACAGGGACTAGCGGGAGAGTCGATGAGCAGTTCTTC. This translates into CASSRTGTSGRVDEQFF. Full variable domain (outside the CDR3, taken from reference TRBV18 and TRBJ2-1): NAGVMQNPRHLVRRRGQEARLRCSPMKGHSHVYWYRQLPEEGLKFMVYLQKENIIDESGMPKERFSAEFPKEGPSILRIQQVVRGDSAAYFCASSRTGTSGRVDEQFFGPGTRLTVL.

This CDR3 is CASTPGLHSYEQYF. CDR3 nucleotides: TGTGCCAGCACCCCGGGACTCCACTCCTACGAGCAGTACTTC. The chain uses TRBV6-6 and TRBJ2-7; tentative D call: TRBD2 (6 bases). Trimming took off 7 bases at V and 0 bases at J, with 13 bases between the two ends. The CDR3 consists of 14 residues. Germline CDR1 and CDR2: MNHNY and SVGAGI (reference sequence).

Worth noting for this clone: One end of the junction fails to match germline, which may point to a read error. The chain employs TRBV7-9 and TRBJ2-3; D possibly corresponds to TRBD1 (5 bases). This CDR3 spans 11 amino acids. Germline lookup yields CDR1 SEHNR and CDR2 FQNEAQ (reference sequence). The CDR3, as DNA: TGTGCCAGCAGCTTTCCAGGGCCGGACGATTTT. It yields the protein CASSFPGPDDF.

This chain uses TRBV5-1 with TRBJ1-4, with unresolved D. This CDR3 is built from 16 residues. The germline V gene encodes CDR1 SGHRS and CDR2 YFSETQ. V lost 0 bases and J 3 bases, leaving 12 bases between the germline ends. CDR3 region: CASSLAYGSSNEKLFF. Here the CDR3 DNA reads TGCGCCAGCAGCTTGGCTTATGGTTCGTCTAATGAAAAACTGTTTTTT.

The CDR3 nucleotides are TGTGCCAGCAGCTTAAGAACCGGGACAGGGCGGTACGAGCAGTACTTC. Its protein product is CASSLRTGTGRYEQYF. This chain uses TRBV7-8 with TRBJ2-7, with 9 positions matching TRBD1. Germline V gives CDR1 SGHVS, CDR2 FQNEAQ. CDR3 size: 16 residues. V lost 2 bases to trimming and J lost 4 bases; unmatched junction nucleotides: 9.

The sample holds a few counts of this clone. The chain is built from TRBV5-1 and TRBJ1-3; D is possibly TRBD1 (5 bases). The CDR3 is 13 residues long. Germline V gives CDR1 SGHRS, CDR2 YFSETQ. V was shortened by 4 bases and J by 8 bases, with 13 bases between the two germline ends. The CDR3 sequence is CASSNLPGDTIYF. Here the CDR3 DNA reads TGCGCCAGCAGCAACCTACCGGGGGACACCATATATTTT.

V usage is TRBV29-1 and J usage is TRBJ2-5, with TRBD2 matching over 7 bases. CDR3 length equals 15 residues. CDR1 is SQVTM and CDR2 is ANQGSEA in the germline V gene. Trimming removed 7 bases from V and 1 base from J; junction bases left unmatched: 12. As DNA, the CDR3 is TGCAGCGCCTCGACGGGGGGAATAACCCAAGAGACCCAGTACTTC. This encodes CSASTGGITQETQYF.

The V and J genes are TRBV15 and TRBJ2-1; 8 nucleotides line up with TRBD2. Germline trimming cut 1 base from V and 8 bases from J; bases unmatched to any gene: 7. This CDR3 spans 15 amino acids. Germline CDR1 is LNHNV and CDR2 is YYDKDF (reference sequence). CDR3 amino acids: CATSRVGLVGYEQFF. Here the CDR3 DNA reads TGTGCCACCAGCAGAGTGGGACTAGTTGGGTATGAGCAGTTCTTC.

CDR3 nucleotides: TGCGCCAGCAGCCGGACCAGGAGCTCCTACAATGAGCAGTTCTTC. It specifies CASSRTRSSYNEQFF. This chain connects TRBV5-1 to TRBJ2-1, with no clear D. The CDR3 loop spans 15 amino acids. Germline CDR1 SGHRS, CDR2 YFSETQ. V lost 4 bases and J lost 0, with 11 bases in between.

The rearrangement links TRBV11-2 to TRBJ2-2; D could derive from TRBD1 or TRBD2 (5 bases each). V lost 1 base and J lost 4, with 10 bases in between. CDR1 SGHAT and CDR2 FQNNGV come from the germline V gene. The CDR3 extends over 15 amino acids. CDR3 loop: CASSLGLGVTGELFF. CDR3 coding DNA: TGTGCCAGCAGCTTAGGACTGGGGGTCACCGGGGAGCTGTTTTTT.

This rearrangement joins TRBV5-4 to TRBJ2-3; D ambiguous. The germline V gene encodes CDR1 SGHNT and CDR2 YYREEE (reference sequence). Trimming took 2 bases from V and 3 from J, leaving 7 bases between them. This CDR3 has 13 amino acids. The CDR3 nucleotides read TGTGCCAGCAGCTTTGGGTGGACAGATACGCAGTATTTT. Translated: CASSFGWTDTQYF.

This clone was counted only a few times. The rearrangement uses TRBV28 and TRBJ2-4; 7 bases fit TRBD2. This CDR3 spans 14 amino acids. The trim removed 3 bases at V and 9 bases at J, leaving 8 bases unmatched. The germline CDR1 and CDR2 sequences are MDHEN and SYDVKM. The CDR3 is CASSFRRPGGIQYF. The CDR3 nucleotides read TGTGCCAGCAGTTTTCGGCGCCCGGGGGGCATTCAGTACTTC. Full variable domain (outside the CDR3, taken from reference TRBV28 and TRBJ2-4): DVKVTQSSRYLVKRTGEKVFLECVQDMDHENMFWYRQDPGLGLRLIYFSYDVKMKEKGDIPEGYSVSREKKERFSLILESASTNQTSMYLCASSFRRPGGIQYFGAGTRLSVL.

The V and J genes are TRBV15 and TRBJ2-6; D is unresolved. CDR1 and CDR2 (germline): LNHNV, YYDKDF (reference sequence). Trimming stripped 1 base from V and 0 bases from J, with 7 bases between. The CDR3 loop spans 16 amino acids. The chain's CDR3 is CATSRARNSGANVLTF. The CDR3 DNA reads as TGTGCCACCAGCAGAGCTAGGAACTCTGGGGCCAACGTCCTGACTTTC.

The rearrangement links TRBV7-8 to TRBJ2-5; D is unresolved. Germline V gene lookup returns CDR1 SGHVS and CDR2 FQNEAQ. The CDR3 is 18 residues long. Deletions cut 6 bases from V and 5 bases from J, with 28 bases between. CDR3 protein: CASSTPSIGQDVVETQYF. The CDR3 region has the DNA TGTGCCAGCAGTACTCCCAGTATTGGGCAGGACGTCGTGGAGACCCAGTACTTC. Complete variable domain (other parts from reference TRBV7-8 and TRBJ2-5): GAGVSQSPRYKVAKRGQDVALRCDPISGHVSLFWYQQALGQGPEFLTYFQNEAQLDKSGLPSDRFFAERPEGSVSTLKIQRTQQEDSAVYLCASSTPSIGQDVVETQYFGPGTRLLVL.

This chain links TRBV5-5 with TRBJ2-6; 9 nucleotides align to TRBD1. Trimming cost V 4 bases and J 4 bases; bases outside gene matches: 6. Germline CDR1 reads SGHKS; CDR2 reads YYEKEE (reference sequence). This CDR3 has 16 residues. This CDR3 is CASSRDRARGANVLTF. DNA of the CDR3: TGTGCCAGCAGCCGGGACAGGGCTAGGGGGGCCAACGTCCTGACTTTC. Variable domain in full (rest from reference TRBV5-5 and TRBJ2-6): DAGVTQSPTHLIKTRGQQVTLRCSPISGHKSVSWYQQVLGQGPQFIFQYYEKEERGRGNFPDRFSARQFPNYSSELNVNALLLGDSALYLCASSRDRARGANVLTFGAGSRLTVL.

The V call is TRBV4-1, the J call TRBJ2-1, with 8 nucleotides matching TRBD2. V was clipped by 1 base and J by 4 bases; unmatched bases: 6. Germline loops: CDR1 MGHRA, CDR2 YSYEKL. This CDR3 is built from 16 residues. The chain's CDR3 is CASSQGSGGSYNEQFF. CDR3 in DNA: TGCGCCAGCAGCCAAGGAAGCGGGGGAAGTTACAATGAGCAGTTCTTC.

The CDR3, as DNA: TGTGCCAGCAGCCGGACTAGCGGGACGTCCTACAATGAGCAGTTCTTC. Its translation is CASSRTSGTSYNEQFF. This sequence joins TRBV11-2 and TRBJ2-1; 12 nucleotides agree with TRBD2. V gave up 5 bases and J gave up 1 base; unmatched junction bases: 3. This CDR3 has 16 residues. The V gene's germline CDR1 is SGHAT and CDR2 FQNNGV.

CDR3 DNA: TGTGCCAGCAGACCCCAGGACGGAGGAGATGGAAACACCATATATTTT. Protein: CASRPQDGGDGNTIYF. The chain couples TRBV6-6 to TRBJ1-3; D ambiguous. Per germline, CDR1 MNHNY and CDR2 SVGAGI (reference sequence). Trimming pared 6 bases from V and 3 bases from J, leaving 18 bases between. The CDR3 is 16 residues long.

The chain is built from TRBV9 and TRBJ2-2; D uncertain. The CDR3 is made up of 16 amino acids. The germline V gene encodes CDR1 SGDLS and CDR2 YYNGEE. The V and J ends lost 0 bases and 0 bases respectively, with 9 bases between them. CDR3 DNA sequence: TGTGCCAGCAGCGTAGTGGGCCCCGCGAACACCGGGGAGCTGTTTTTT. Its protein is CASSVVGPANTGELFF.

The CDR3 here is CASSYSWSGGSYEQYF. The DNA for the CDR3 is TGTGCCAGCAGTTACTCATGGAGCGGGGGATCCTACGAGCAGTACTTC. The chain recombines TRBV6-5 with TRBJ2-7; 8 bases match TRBD2. The CDR3 is 16 residues long. Germline V gives CDR1 MNHEY, CDR2 SVGAGI. Trimming took 0 bases from V and 1 from J; bases not matched to a gene: 5.

This sequence joins TRBV7-9 and TRBJ1-1; TRBD1 might be the D (5 bases). Germline CDR1 SEHNR, CDR2 FQNEAQ (reference sequence). The germline V and J ends were trimmed by 5 bases and 6 bases, with 13 bases remaining between them. This CDR3 is built from 13 residues. CDR3 sequence: CASSRTPSSEAFF. The CDR3, as DNA: TGTGCCAGCAGCCGGACACCGAGTTCTGAAGCTTTCTTT. The full variable domain, with the rest looked up from reference TRBV7-9 and TRBJ1-1, is DTGVSQNPRHKITKRGQNVTFRCDPISEHNRLYWYRQTLGQGPEFLTYFQNEAQLEKSRLLSDRFSAERPKGSFSTLEIQRTEQGDSAMYLCASSRTPSSEAFFGQGTRLTVV.

This clone was counted a few times. CDR3 bases: TGTGCCAGTAGTAAACGAGTTTCTGAATCGGGAAACACCATATATTTT. Translating gives CASSKRVSESGNTIYF. V and J are TRBV19 and TRBJ1-3; D call uncertain. This CDR3 region has 16 residues. Trimming cost V 4 bases and J 4 bases, with 17 bases left between them. The germline CDR1 and CDR2 sequences are LNHDA and SQIVND (reference sequence).

V usage is TRBV5-1 and J usage is TRBJ2-5; D gene uncertain. Germline V gene lookup returns CDR1 SGHRS and CDR2 YFSETQ. The V end lost 2 bases, the J end lost 0 bases, and 14 bases lay between the germline ends. The CDR3 runs to 16 residues. DNA of the CDR3: TGCGCCAGCAGCTTAGCATCAGACAAGTACCAAGAGACCCAGTACTTC. Its protein is CASSLASDKYQETQYF.